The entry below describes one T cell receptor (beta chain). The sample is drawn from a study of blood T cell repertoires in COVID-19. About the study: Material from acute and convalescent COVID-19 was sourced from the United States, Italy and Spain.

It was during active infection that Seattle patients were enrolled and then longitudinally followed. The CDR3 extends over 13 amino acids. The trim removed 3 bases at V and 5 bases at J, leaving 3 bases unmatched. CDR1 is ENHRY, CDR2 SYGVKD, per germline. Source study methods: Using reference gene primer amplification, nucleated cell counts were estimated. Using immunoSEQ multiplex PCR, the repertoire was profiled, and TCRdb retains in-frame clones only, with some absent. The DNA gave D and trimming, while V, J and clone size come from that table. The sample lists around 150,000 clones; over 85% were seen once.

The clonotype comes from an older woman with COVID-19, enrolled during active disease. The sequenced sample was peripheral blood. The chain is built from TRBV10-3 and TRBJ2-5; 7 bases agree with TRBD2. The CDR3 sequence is CAISDGRGETQYF. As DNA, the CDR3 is TGTGCCATCAGTGATGGGAGGGGTGAGACCCAGTACTTC.